The sequence of this TCR beta chain was determined in a study of shared clonotypes between healthy human individuals. Concerning this clone: Antigen: not known.

The study's findings and limits: Sequencing depth was a factor that was expected to affect clonotype sharing among donors. The sharing of 4.5% to 5% of naive CD4 clonotypes was seen across a handful of donors.

CDR1 and CDR2 from the germline V gene are LGHNT and FRNRAP. Trimming cost V 3 bases and J 6 bases; bases outside gene matches: 9. CDR3 size: 16 residues. Profiling relied on immunoSEQ multiplex PCR, and the TCRdb table lists in-frame clones only, not all of them. The sample has around 2.5 million clones, 80% to 95% seen once. Every donor was a Caucasian adult from Nashville, Tennessee. A CD45RA-negative memory subset and a CD45RA+ naive subset were separated from the CD4+ cells. Sequencing was carried out using naive CD4+ T cells from PBMCs. Subset denoted: CD45RA+ positively selected. This TCR came from a young man in good health. Some clones in this sample may be carry-over from other donors' samples. The chain has TRBV12-5 and TRBJ2-1; 9 nucleotides agree with TRBD2. CDR3 bases: TGTGCTAGTGGTTTACGTTTGACTAGCGGTAGCAATGAGCAGTTCTTC. Residues: CASGLRLTSGSNEQFF.